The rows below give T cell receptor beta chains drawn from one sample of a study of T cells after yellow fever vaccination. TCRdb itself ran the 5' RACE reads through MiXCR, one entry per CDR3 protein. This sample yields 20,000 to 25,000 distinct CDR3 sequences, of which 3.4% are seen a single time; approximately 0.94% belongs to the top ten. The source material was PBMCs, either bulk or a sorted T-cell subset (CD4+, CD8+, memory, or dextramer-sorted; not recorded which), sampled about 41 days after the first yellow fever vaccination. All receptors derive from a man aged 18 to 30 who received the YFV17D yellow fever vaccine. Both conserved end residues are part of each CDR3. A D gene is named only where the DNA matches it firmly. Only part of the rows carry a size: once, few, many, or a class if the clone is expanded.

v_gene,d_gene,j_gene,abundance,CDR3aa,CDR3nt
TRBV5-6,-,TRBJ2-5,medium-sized,CASSLESETQYF,TGTGCCAGCAGCTTGGAGTCGGAGACCCAGTACTTC
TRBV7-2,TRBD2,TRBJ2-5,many,CASSFRAGGQETQYF,TGTGCCAGCAGCTTTAGAGCGGGGGGCCAAGAGACCCAGTACTTC
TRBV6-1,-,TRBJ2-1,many,CASRSGERKNNEQFF,TGTGCCAGCAGGTCCGGAGAAAGGAAGAACAATGAGCAGTTCTTC
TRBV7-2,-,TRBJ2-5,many,CASSLAGTPQETQYF,TGTGCCAGCAGCTTAGCTGGGACCCCCCAAGAGACCCAGTACTTC
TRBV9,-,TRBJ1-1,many,CASSVGPGHTEAFF,TGTGCCAGCAGCGTCGGCCCAGGGCACACTGAAGCTTTCTTT
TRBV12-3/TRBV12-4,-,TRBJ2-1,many,CASSLRPGEQFF,TGTGCCAGCAGTTTGCGACCCGGTGAGCAGTTCTTC
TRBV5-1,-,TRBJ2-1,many,CASSLGAYEQFF,TGCGCCAGCAGCTTGGGAGCATATGAGCAGTTCTTC
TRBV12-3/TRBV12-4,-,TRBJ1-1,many,CASSEGNWNTEAFF,TGTGCCAGCAGTGAGGGTAATTGGAACACTGAAGCTTTCTTT
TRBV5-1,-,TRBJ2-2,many,CASSGGGYTGELFF,TGCGCCAGCAGTGGCGGGGGCTACACCGGGGAGCTGTTTTTT
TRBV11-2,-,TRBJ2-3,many,CASSPPRPSTDTQYF,TGTGCCAGCAGTCCACCTAGACCTAGCACAGATACGCAGTATTTT
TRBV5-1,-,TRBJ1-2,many,CASSPPGNYGYTF,TGCGCCAGCAGCCCCCCAGGCAACTATGGCTACACCTTC
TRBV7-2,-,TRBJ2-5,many,CASSLDWGGRSKTQYF,TGTGCCAGCAGCTTAGATTGGGGGGGGCGCTCAAAGACCCAGTACTTC
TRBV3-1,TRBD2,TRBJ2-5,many,CATSLAEETQYF,TGTGCCACCTCACTAGCGGAAGAGACCCAGTACTTC
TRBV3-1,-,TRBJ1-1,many,CASDGRAGAFF,TGTGCCAGCGACGGTAGGGCGGGCGCTTTCTTT
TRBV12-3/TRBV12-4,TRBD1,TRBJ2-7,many,CASSPRQGSSYEQYF,TGTGCCAGCAGCCCCAGACAGGGGAGCTCCTACGAGCAGTACTTC
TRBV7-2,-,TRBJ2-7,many,CASSRGRENEQYF,TGTGCCAGCAGTCGTGGTCGGGAGAACGAGCAGTACTTC
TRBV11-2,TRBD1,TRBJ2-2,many,CASSPTGVAAGELFF,TGTGCCAGCAGCCCTACAGGGGTAGCCGCCGGGGAGCTGTTTTTT
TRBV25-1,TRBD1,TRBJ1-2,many,CASWDSLGGYGYTF,TGTGCCAGCTGGGACAGCCTGGGCGGCTATGGCTACACCTTC
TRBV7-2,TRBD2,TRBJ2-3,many,CASSPGWRGGGDTQYF,TGTGCCAGCAGCCCAGGGTGGCGGGGGGGAGGAGATACGCAGTATTTT
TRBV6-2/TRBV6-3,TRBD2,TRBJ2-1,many,CASSPLAGNNNEQFF,TGTGCCAGCAGTCCCCTAGCGGGGAATAACAATGAGCAGTTCTTC
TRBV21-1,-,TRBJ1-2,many,CASSKAAQAFYGYTF,TGTGCCAGCAGCAAAGCGGCGCAGGCCTTCTATGGCTACACCTTC
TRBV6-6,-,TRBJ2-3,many,CASRSFTEGDTQYF,TGTGCCAGCAGGTCCTTCACGGAGGGGGATACGCAGTATTTT
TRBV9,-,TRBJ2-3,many,CASSVERWVDTQYF,TGTGCCAGCAGCGTAGAGAGATGGGTGGATACGCAGTATTTT
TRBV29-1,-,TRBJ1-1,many,CSVEGGRGTEAFF,TGCAGCGTTGAAGGGGGTCGGGGCACTGAAGCTTTCTTT
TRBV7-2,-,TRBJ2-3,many,CASSPSDLGTQYF,TGTGCCAGCAGCCCCTCCGACCTGGGGACGCAGTATTTT
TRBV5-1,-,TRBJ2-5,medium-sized,CASSLLGALETQYF,TGCGCCAGCAGCTTACTGGGGGCGTTGGAGACCCAGTACTTC
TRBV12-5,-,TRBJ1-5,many,CASGLVLGLEGNQPQHF,TGTGCTAGTGGTTTGGTACTTGGACTGGAGGGCAATCAGCCCCAGCATTTT
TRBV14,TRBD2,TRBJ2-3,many,CASSPLAGTDTQYF,TGTGCCAGCAGTCCACTAGCGGGCACAGATACGCAGTATTTT
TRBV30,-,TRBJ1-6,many,CAWGRSSYNSPLHF,TGTGCCTGGGGGAGGAGCTCCTATAATTCACCCCTCCACTTT
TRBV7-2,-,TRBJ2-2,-,CASSLSGRRDTGELFF,TGTGCCAGCAGCTTATCGGGCCGGCGGGACACCGGGGAGCTGTTTTTT
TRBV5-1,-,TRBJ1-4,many,CASSPESSGYNEKLFF,TGCGCCAGCAGCCCAGAGTCGTCAGGGTATAATGAAAAACTGTTTTTT
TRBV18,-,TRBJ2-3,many,CASSPRWGTDTQYF,TGTGCCAGCTCACCACGATGGGGCACAGATACGCAGTATTTT
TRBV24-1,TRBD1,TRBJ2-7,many,CATSDFRDRAYEQYF,TGTGCCACCAGTGATTTCCGGGACAGGGCCTACGAGCAGTACTTC
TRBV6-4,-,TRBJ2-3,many,CASSGPAGDTQYF,TGTGCCAGCAGTGGGCCGGCAGGCGATACGCAGTATTTT
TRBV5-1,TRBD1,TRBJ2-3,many,CASSSRTGFTDTQYF,TGCGCCAGCAGCTCTCGGACAGGGTTCACAGATACGCAGTATTTT